This T cell receptor beta chain was observed in a study of T cells in Graves' hyperthyroidism and ophthalmopathy. This clonotype came up many times. Its antigen is unknown. The TCR beta CDR3 regions underwent amplification using RNA transcripts as the source. RT-PCR in the first round (using the HTBI primer set) targeted the TCR CDR3. TCRdb used MiXCR to reprocess the multiplex PCR reads, holding one entry per CDR3 protein. The repertoire holds more than 450,000 distinct CDR3 sequences, with 11% to 15% as singletons. There are 15 residues in the CDR3. V lost 3 bases, J lost 0 bases, and 8 bases lay in between. The germline V gene has CDR1 LNHDA and CDR2 SQIVND (reference sequence). Study results and limitations: Ophthalmopathy was separated from stable hyperthyroidism by a 13 V-J model.

The sequence was collected from a woman aged 40 to 55 with Graves' hyperthyroidism. The material sequenced was blood. V and J are TRBV19 and TRBJ2-2; a weak D match, TRBD1 (5 bases). CDR3 region: CASSIQGANTGELFF. The CDR3, as DNA: TGTGCCAGTAGTATTCAGGGCGCGAACACCGGGGAGCTGTTTTTT.